This passage covers 22 T cell receptor beta chains from one sample sequenced in a study of T cell changes during pregnancy in multiple sclerosis. Measured with immunoSEQ multiplex PCR; TCRdb has only the in-frame clones, and not every one. The repertoire holds 60,000 or so clones, with 80% to 90% as singletons. This sample comprised peripheral blood, obtained in the first trimester of pregnancy. These receptors all come from a female donor with multiple sclerosis, enrolled in a pregnancy study.

The CDR3 loop is CASSLAIGQYNEQFF. CDR3 bases: TGTGCCAGCAGCTTAGCTATAGGACAGTACAATGAGCAGTTCTTC. V usage is TRBV7-3 and J usage is TRBJ2-1; D is perhaps TRBD1 (6 bases). Germline-derived CDR1 and CDR2 are SGHTA and FQGTGA. V was shortened by 2 bases and J by 4 bases, with 12 bases between the two germline ends. CDR3 size: 15 residues.

The chain combines TRBV18 with TRBJ2-7; D gene ambiguous. The CDR3 has 12 residues. V was pared by 3 bases and J by 5 bases, with 8 bases between. Germline V gives CDR1 KGHSH, CDR2 LQKENI. The CDR3: CASSPRRDEQYF. Written as DNA, the CDR3 is TGTGCCAGCTCACCCCGCCGGGACGAGCAGTACTTC.

The chain has TRBV6-4 and TRBJ2-7, with 8 bases identical to TRBD2. V lost 6 bases to trimming and J lost 2 bases; unmatched junction nucleotides: 9. CDR3 length: 15 amino acids. Germline V gives CDR1 MRHNA, CDR2 SNTAGT. The CDR3 loop is CASSEGVAGTYEQYF. The DNA of the CDR3 is TGTGCCAGCAGCGAAGGGGTAGCGGGGACCTACGAGCAGTACTTC.

This clone was seen just once. This chain links TRBV2 with TRBJ2-3; possible D gene TRBD1, 6 bases. This CDR3 is 13 amino acids long. From germline, CDR1 is SNHLY and CDR2 FYNNEI. Trimming pared 4 bases from V and 6 bases from J, leaving 11 bases between. The CDR3 sequence is CASSGEQGDTQYF. In DNA, the CDR3 is TGTGCCAGCAGTGGGGAGCAGGGGGATACGCAGTATTTT.

This sequence joins TRBV6-4 and TRBJ2-3; 8 bases line up with TRBD2. Trimming cost V 4 bases and J 4 bases; bases outside gene matches: 4. From germline, CDR1 is MRHNA and CDR2 SNTAGT. The CDR3 extends over 14 amino acids. CDR3 region: CASSAGTSSDTQYF. DNA of the CDR3: TGTGCCAGCAGTGCCGGGACTAGTTCAGATACGCAGTATTTT.

V usage is TRBV7-9 and J usage is TRBJ2-7; 7 bases fit TRBD1. The CDR3 consists of 16 residues. With 2 bases clipped from V and 2 bases from J, the junction kept 9 bases outside the gene matches. The germline CDR1 and CDR2 sequences are SEHNR and FQNEAQ (reference sequence). The CDR3 protein is CASSLPRTGRTYEQYF. For the CDR3, the DNA is TGTGCCAGCAGCTTACCGAGGACAGGACGAACCTACGAGCAGTACTTC.

The CDR3 spells CASSIVAGYEQYF. Written as DNA, the CDR3 is TGTGCCAGTAGTATAGTGGCAGGCTACGAGCAGTACTTC. The rearrangement uses TRBV19 and TRBJ2-7; no firm D call. This CDR3 is 13 amino acids long. The V end lost 1 base, the J end lost 3 bases, and 7 bases lay between the germline ends. CDR1 and CDR2 from the germline V gene are LNHDA and SQIVND (reference sequence).

This clone has a handful of counts. The chain recombines TRBV6-5 with TRBJ1-1; D might be TRBD1 (6 bases). The CDR3 runs 14 residues. Germline lookup yields CDR1 MNHEY and CDR2 SVGAGI. V lost 6 bases and J lost 1, with 12 bases in between. The CDR3 nucleotides are TGTGCCAGCAGCCAGTCACAGGGGAACACTGAAGCTTTCTTT. Its protein product is CASSQSQGNTEAFF.

This sequence joins TRBV19 and TRBJ2-2, with D possibly matching TRBD2 (5 bases). Trimming stripped 7 bases from V and 5 bases from J, with 11 bases between. CDR1 is LNHDA, CDR2 SQIVND, per germline (reference sequence). The CDR3 extends over 13 amino acids. The CDR3 nucleotides read TGTGCCAGTAATCTCCGGGGAACCGGGGAGCTGTTTTTT. Encoded protein: CASNLRGTGELFF.

This chain joins TRBV27 and TRBJ1-5, with a weak D call TRBD1 (5 bases). V was shortened by 3 bases and J by 11 bases, with 17 bases between the two germline ends. The CDR3 totals 14 residues. Germline V lookup: CDR1 MNHEY, CDR2 SMNVEV (reference sequence). CDR3 amino acids: CASSLRGGIESQHF. Here the CDR3 DNA reads TGTGCCAGCAGTTTGCGGGGGGGAATTGAGTCCCAGCATTTT.

The chain has TRBV4-3 and TRBJ1-2; the D gene is possibly TRBD1 (6 bases). Trimming cost V 1 base and J 6 bases, with 15 bases left between them. This CDR3 comprises 15 residues. From germline, CDR1 is LGHNA and CDR2 YSLEER. The CDR3 DNA is TGCGCCAGCAGCCAAGCCGCGGACAGTGGGGATGGCTACACCTTC. It codes for CASSQAADSGDGYTF.

The rearrangement links TRBV20-1 to TRBJ2-5; D is perhaps TRBD1 (5 bases). The CDR3 has 11 amino acids. Germline CDR1 and CDR2: DFQATT and SNEGSKA (reference sequence). The ends were cut back, 5 bases at V and 4 bases at J, with 8 bases in the middle. CDR3 DNA sequence: TGCAGTGCTGGGGCCCCAGAGACCCAGTACTTC. It yields the protein CSAGAPETQYF.

The V and J genes are TRBV2 and TRBJ2-6, with TRBD1 matching over 7 bases. The germline V gene has CDR1 SNHLY and CDR2 FYNNEI. J lost 0 bases, V lost 6 bases, and 11 bases had no gene match. CDR3 length equals 18 residues. The CDR3, as DNA: TGTGCCAGCAGAGACAGGGTTCTCTCCACCTCTGGGGCCAACGTCCTGACTTTC. Translated: CASRDRVLSTSGANVLTF.

This chain uses TRBV2 with TRBJ1-1; D not certain. CDR3 length: 12 residues. With 6 bases removed from V and 1 base from J, the gap between germline ends came to 6 bases. Per germline, CDR1 SNHLY and CDR2 FYNNEI. The CDR3 is CASRAGNTEAFF. The CDR3 DNA reads TGTGCCAGCAGAGCAGGGAACACTGAAGCTTTCTTT.

This rearrangement joins TRBV6-5 to TRBJ1-2, with a tentative D call TRBD1 (5 bases). Trimming stripped 6 bases from V and 3 bases from J, with 11 bases between. The CDR3 sequence is 13 residues long. Per the germline V gene, CDR1 is MNHEY and CDR2 is SVGAGI. Here the CDR3 DNA reads TGTGCCAGCAGACGACCGACAGACTATGGCTACACCTTC. Translation gives CASRRPTDYGYTF.

V is TRBV18 and J is TRBJ2-2, with TRBD1 as a possible D gene (6 bases). V lost 5 bases and J 10 bases, leaving 26 bases between the germline ends. This CDR3 has 17 amino acids. CDR1 and CDR2 (germline): KGHSH, LQKENI. CDR3 sequence reads: CASSFYWGQRAPAELFF. For the CDR3, the DNA is TGTGCCAGCTCATTCTACTGGGGGCAAAGGGCCCCCGCGGAGCTGTTTTTT.

This clone is a singleton in its sample. The V and J genes are TRBV6-1 and TRBJ2-1, with a tentative D call TRBD1 (5 bases). The CDR3 is made up of 11 amino acids. V lost 7 bases, J lost 9 bases, and 10 bases lay in between. From germline, CDR1 is MNHNS and CDR2 SASEGT. The CDR3 DNA sequence: TGTGCCAGCACATTTAGGGGTGAGCAGTTCTTC. Translated, it gives CASTFRGEQFF.

This sequence joins TRBV5-1 and TRBJ2-7; D not resolved. CDR1 SGHRS and CDR2 YFSETQ come from the germline V gene. The V and J ends lost 4 bases and 1 base respectively, with 15 bases between them. The CDR3 runs to 15 residues. CDR3 residues: CASSPRPLISYEQYF. CDR3 nucleotide sequence: TGCGCCAGCAGCCCTAGACCCCTGATTTCCTACGAGCAGTACTTC. The full variable domain, completed using reference TRBV5-1 and TRBJ2-7, is KAGVTQTPRYLIKTRGQQVTLSCSPISGHRSVSWYQQTPGQGLQFLFEYFSETQRNKGNFPGRFSGRQFSNSRSEMNVSTLELGDSALYLCASSPRPLISYEQYFGPGTRLTVT.

The genes are TRBV5-1 and TRBJ2-7; 7 bases match TRBD1. This CDR3 has 14 residues. Per the germline V gene, CDR1 is SGHRS and CDR2 is YFSETQ. V shed 0 bases and J 5 bases; nucleotides not matched to a gene: 5. CDR3 protein: CASSLAGTVNEQYF. The DNA of the CDR3 is TGCGCCAGCAGCTTGGCCGGGACAGTCAACGAGCAGTACTTC.

The rearrangement joins TRBV9 to TRBJ2-1; D might be TRBD2 (6 bases). This CDR3 region has 15 residues. Per germline, CDR1 SGDLS and CDR2 YYNGEE. Trimming shortened V by 4 bases and J by 2 bases, and 13 bases separated the two germline ends. The CDR3 coding sequence is TGTGCCAGCAGCCCGTGGGGGGAGCCCTACAATGAGCAGTTCTTC. Its translation: CASSPWGEPYNEQFF.

This chain connects TRBV14 to TRBJ1-2; the D is unclear. V was trimmed by 1 base and J by 2 bases, leaving 20 bases between them. From germline, CDR1 is SGHDN and CDR2 FVKESK. The CDR3 consists of 18 residues. CDR3 sequence (DNA): TGTGCCAGCAGCCAAGGTATTCTATTGGGCAGAGAAAACTATGGCTACACCTTC. Encoded protein: CASSQGILLGRENYGYTF.

The rearrangement uses TRBV27 and TRBJ2-1, with D possibly matching TRBD1 (6 bases). This CDR3 is 17 amino acids long. V lost 6 bases, J lost 4 bases, and 22 bases lay in between. The germline V gene encodes CDR1 MNHEY and CDR2 SMNVEV (reference sequence). The CDR3 DNA follows: TGTGCCAGCAGCCTTACAGGGTTTAGCCTTTTTTACAATGAGCAGTTCTTC. Its protein product is CASSLTGFSLFYNEQFF.